This entry features one T cell receptor beta chain sequence. This clone occurred many times. What antigen it recognizes has not been identified. One base away there is no much larger clone; base qualities are not given. Other DNA sequences within the sample encode an identical CDR3. The data derive from a study of shared clonotypes between healthy human individuals (dated by TCRdb to the early 2020s). With respect to the entire study: A couple of women and a few men aged 18 to 49 years were included in the cohort. Libraries were prepared and TCR repertoires were sequenced by different laboratories using diverse techniques, in order to increase sequencing depth and limit assay-specific biases. Leukapheresis yielded between about 0.85 and 10 billion PBMCs per donor. Blood TCR repertoires of a handful of healthy adults were deeply sequenced to estimate repertoire size and the extent of clonotype sharing between individuals. Study-wide findings and limitations: Pairwise subsampling led to the expectation that sequencing depth would affect the degree of clonotype sharing among donors. Because the study included only a small number of donors, the genetic and exposure-history diversity represented was limited. Sampling was restricted to blood, and TCR repertoires in tissue are likely to differ from TCR repertoires in blood.

Using the deep immunoSEQ assay, TCR CDR3 regions were amplified from genomic DNA by multiplex PCR. Genomic DNA extracted from each cell subset was distributed evenly over all wells of several immunoSEQ 96-well plates, and each plate served as one replicate. For unsorted PBMC, each replicate PCR was loaded with approximately 0.3 ug genomic DNA, equivalent to around 30,000 T cell genomes. Ten immunoSEQ deep assay plates were used to sequence unsorted PBMC genomic DNA. Purified libraries were quantified with a Qubit 3.0 fluorometer, sized on a Bioanalyzer 2100, and re-quantified with the KAPA Library Quantification kit. Each immunoSEQ 96-well plate was sequenced on its own single-read 150-cycle Illumina NextSeq 550 flow cell. In the source study's methods: Because only junctional sequences without quality scores were contained in the immunoSEQ output, filtering matching that applied to full-length reads could not be performed. To assign V/J genes and CDR3, sequences were annotated using PyIR, a Python wrapper for IgBLAST v1.9, with IMGT germline references. Reads were filtered out if the reads had weak V/J assignments (E-value above 1e-6), no CDR3, stop codons, out-of-frame junctions, or ambiguous translated residues. V3J clonotypes were defined by identical inferred V gene, J gene, and CDR3 amino acid sequence. Percentage overlap between repertoires was computed as shared unique clonotypes divided by the size of the smaller repertoire. Richness of each repertoire was evaluated using RTK rarefaction, the Chao1 estimator, and Recon v2.1 estimates of unobserved clonotypes. TCRdb obtained this table from immuneACCESS and retained in-frame rearrangements with V and J assigned. These tables miss some clones; where compared with another copy, unresolved V genes account for less than half of the shortfall, and the remainder is unexplained. D and trimming were read from the DNA, whereas the V and J calls and clone size are those reported in that table. Recorded for this sample are some 530,000 clones; 81% of them occurred a single time. Approximately 12% of the sample lies in the top ten.

Healthy HIV-negative adults with no recently reported acute infections or vaccinations were included as donors. Every donor was a Caucasian adult living in Nashville, Tennessee, USA. For unsorted samples, 90 million or so PBMCs were counted and genomic DNA was extracted with the QIAamp DNA Blood Mini kit. After blood collection by leukapheresis, PBMCs were isolated using Ficoll-Histopaque density gradient centrifugation and then cryopreserved in the vapor phase of liquid nitrogen. The CDR3 has 12 amino acids, counting the end cysteine and phenylalanine. This entry keeps only the CDR3 DNA: 36 bases, framed from base 1. The germline V gene supplies CDR1 SNHLY and CDR2 FYNNEI. V loses 5 bases at its end and J loses 10 bases; junction bases beyond the gene matches: 4.

The chain employs TRBV2 and TRBJ2-1, with TRBD2 identical over 8 junction bases. The receptor was derived from a woman in her thirties or forties in good health. Some clones in this sample may be carry-over from other donors' samples. Sample: PBMCs. The nucleotides read TGTGCCAGCAGTTCATTAGCGGGAGAGCAGTTCTTC. The encoded protein is CASSSLAGEQFF.